This T cell receptor beta chain was found in a study of blood T cell repertoires in COVID-19 (dated by TCRdb to 2018 to 2021). With respect to the entire study: Samples covering the acute and convalescent phases of COVID-19 were provided by collaborators in the United States, Italy and Spain. The material from the prospective study consisted of cDNA or gDNA derived from T cells, B-cell-depleted T cells, or PBMCs. Subjects who had been exposed to COVID-19, were actively infected with it, or had recovered from it provided the deeply sampled blood TCRbeta repertoires that made up the dataset. The repertoires were released in a freely available public database meant as a resource for research on the immune response to SARS-CoV-2. The samples were drawn from two sources: the first 160 participants of the ongoing ImmuneRACE study, and 1,200 or so subjects contributed by 6 global collaborators. The sample metadata nearly always contained a de-identified subject ID, COVID-19 status, age in years and sex. Where available, HLA class I and class II types were taken from metadata supplied by the sample provider and were not determined by assay-based typing.

Regarding this clone: The clone's antigen remains unknown. Base quality data are lacking; no much larger clone is found one base away.

The study at large found these results: Clinical and demographic metadata were provided uncurated, with the amount varying by source and participant.

TCRbeta CDR3 regions were amplified from genomic DNA using the immunoSEQ Assay, a bias-controlled multiplex PCR. Per the authors' processing: Nucleated cell counts per sample were estimated from amplification of reference gene primers within the assay. Sequence reads were collapsed and filtered to measure the absolute abundance of every unique TCRbeta CDR3 rearrangement. For each sample, productive Simpson clonality was calculated by taking the square root of Simpson's diversity index across productive rearrangements. TCRdb holds this immuneACCESS table with in-frame rearrangements only. Some clones are missing; in checked studies, unresolved V genes explain under half, and the rest has no known cause. Clonal size and the V and J genes are those of that table, whereas D and trimming came from the DNA. The sample table holds about 48,000 clones, of which about nine tenths were seen once. The ten largest clones add up to 25% to 35% of the sample.

V sheds 5 bases and J sheds 4 bases, leaving 12 bases between their ends. From cysteine to phenylalanine, the CDR3 is 14 amino acids long. Just CDR3 DNA is preserved here, 42 bases in frame from base 1. The germline V gene specifies MNHEY as CDR1 and SVGAGI as CDR2. Collaborating institutions collected whole blood in K2EDTA tubes following their own protocols. For TCRbeta analysis, collaborators shipped samples as frozen whole blood, isolated PBMCs, or DNA extracted from either of those sample types. The receptor was derived from an elderly woman with acute or convalescent COVID-19. The sequence links TRBV6-5 to TRBJ1-3; the D gene is possibly TRBD1, with 6 bases matching. Material: peripheral blood. The DNA is TGTGCCAGCAGTCCCGGGACAAGGGGAAACACCATATATTTT. The resulting protein is CASSPGTRGNTIYF.